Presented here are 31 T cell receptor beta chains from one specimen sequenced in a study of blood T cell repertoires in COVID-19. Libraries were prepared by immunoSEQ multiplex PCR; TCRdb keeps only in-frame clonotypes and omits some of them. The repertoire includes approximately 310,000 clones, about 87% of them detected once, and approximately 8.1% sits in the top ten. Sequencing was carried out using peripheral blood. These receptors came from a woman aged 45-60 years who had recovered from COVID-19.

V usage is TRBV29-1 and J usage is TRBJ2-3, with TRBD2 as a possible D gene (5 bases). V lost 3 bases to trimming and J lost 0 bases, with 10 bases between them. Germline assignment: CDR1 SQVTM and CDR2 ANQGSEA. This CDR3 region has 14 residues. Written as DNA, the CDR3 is TGCAGCGTTGAGGTGGGAGACAGCACAGATACGCAGTATTTT. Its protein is CSVEVGDSTDTQYF.

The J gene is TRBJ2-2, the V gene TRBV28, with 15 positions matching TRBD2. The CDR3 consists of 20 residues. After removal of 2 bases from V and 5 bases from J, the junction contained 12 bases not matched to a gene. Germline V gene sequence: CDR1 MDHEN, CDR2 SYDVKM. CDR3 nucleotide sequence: TGTGCCAGCAGTTTAACAGAGCCGGGACTAGCGGGAGGTCGGACCGGGGAGCTGTTTTTT. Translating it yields CASSLTEPGLAGGRTGELFF.

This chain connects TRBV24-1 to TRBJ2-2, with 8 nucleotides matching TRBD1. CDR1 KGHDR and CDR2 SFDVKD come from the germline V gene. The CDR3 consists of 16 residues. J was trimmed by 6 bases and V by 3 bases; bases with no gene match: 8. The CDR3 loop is CATSDEPRTGSGELFF. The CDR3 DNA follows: TGTGCCACCAGTGATGAGCCCAGGACAGGGTCCGGGGAGCTGTTTTTT.

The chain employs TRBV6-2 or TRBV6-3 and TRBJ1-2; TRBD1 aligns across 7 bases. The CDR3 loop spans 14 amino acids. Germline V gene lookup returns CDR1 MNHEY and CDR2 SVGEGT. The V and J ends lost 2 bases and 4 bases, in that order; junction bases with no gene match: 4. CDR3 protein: CASSYQGQIYGYTF. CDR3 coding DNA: TGTGCCAGCAGTTACCAGGGACAGATCTATGGCTACACCTTC.

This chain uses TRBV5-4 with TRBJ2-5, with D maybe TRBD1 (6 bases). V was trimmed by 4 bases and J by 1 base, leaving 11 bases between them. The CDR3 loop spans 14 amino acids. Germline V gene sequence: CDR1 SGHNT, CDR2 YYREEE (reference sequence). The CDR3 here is CASSHGTTQETQYF. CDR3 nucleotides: TGTGCCAGCAGCCATGGGACAACCCAAGAGACCCAGTACTTC.

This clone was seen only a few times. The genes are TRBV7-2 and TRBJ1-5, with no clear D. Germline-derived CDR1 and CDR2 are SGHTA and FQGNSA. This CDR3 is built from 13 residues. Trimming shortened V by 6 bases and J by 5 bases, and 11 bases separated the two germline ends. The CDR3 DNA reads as TGTGCCAGCAGTCGAGCCCCCGATCAGCCCCAGCATTTT. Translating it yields CASSRAPDQPQHF.

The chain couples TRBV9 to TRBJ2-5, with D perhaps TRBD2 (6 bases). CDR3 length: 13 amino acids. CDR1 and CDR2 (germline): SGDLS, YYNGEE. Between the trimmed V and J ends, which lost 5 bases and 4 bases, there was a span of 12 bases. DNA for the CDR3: TGTGCCAGCAGTAGGAGGGGTTCAGAGACCCAGTACTTC. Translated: CASSRRGSETQYF.

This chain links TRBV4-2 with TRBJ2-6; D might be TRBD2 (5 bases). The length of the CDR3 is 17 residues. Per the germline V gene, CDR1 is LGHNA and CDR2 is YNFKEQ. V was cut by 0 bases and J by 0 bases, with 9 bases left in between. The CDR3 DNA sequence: TGTGCCAGCAGCCAAGATCCGGGGAGCTCTGGGGCCAACGTCCTGACTTTC. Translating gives CASSQDPGSSGANVLTF.

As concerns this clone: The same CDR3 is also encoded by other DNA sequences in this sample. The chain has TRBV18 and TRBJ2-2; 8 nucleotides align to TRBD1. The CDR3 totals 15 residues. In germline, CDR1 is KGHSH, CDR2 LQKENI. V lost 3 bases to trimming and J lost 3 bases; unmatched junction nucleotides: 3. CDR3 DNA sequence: TGTGCCAGCTCACCCGGACAGGGTGACACCGGGGAGCTGTTTTTT. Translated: CASSPGQGDTGELFF.

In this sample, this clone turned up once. This chain's CDR3 is CASSLDRVVGYTF. CDR3 coding DNA: TGTGCCAGCAGCTTGGACAGGGTTGTTGGCTACACCTTC. The J gene is TRBJ1-2, the V gene TRBV5-8; possibly TRBD1 for D (6 bases). The CDR3 consists of 13 residues. Trimming stripped 0 bases from V and 7 bases from J, with 10 bases between. CDR1 and CDR2 from the germline V gene are SGHTS and YDEGEE.

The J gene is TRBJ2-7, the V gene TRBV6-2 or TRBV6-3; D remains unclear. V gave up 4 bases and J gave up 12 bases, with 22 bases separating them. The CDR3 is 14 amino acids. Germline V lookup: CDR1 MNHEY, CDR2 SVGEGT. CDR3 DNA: TGTGCCAGCAGTTTTAGAGATACTGTCCGTGATACGTACTTC. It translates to CASSFRDTVRDTYF.

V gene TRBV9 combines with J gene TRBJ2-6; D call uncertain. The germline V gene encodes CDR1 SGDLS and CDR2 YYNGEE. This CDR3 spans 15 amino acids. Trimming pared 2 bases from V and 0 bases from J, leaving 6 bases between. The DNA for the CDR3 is TGTGCCAGCAGCGTTTTCATCTCTGGGGCCAACGTCCTGACTTTC. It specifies CASSVFISGANVLTF.

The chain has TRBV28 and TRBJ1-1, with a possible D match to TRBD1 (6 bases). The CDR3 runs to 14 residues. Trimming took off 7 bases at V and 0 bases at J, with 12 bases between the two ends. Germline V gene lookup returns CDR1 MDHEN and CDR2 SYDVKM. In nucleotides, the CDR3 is TGTGCCAGCATATGGGGGCGGCTGAACACTGAAGCTTTCTTT. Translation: CASIWGRLNTEAFF.

DNA of the CDR3: TGTGCCAGCAGTTATGACAGGGCAAACACTGAAGCTTTCTTT. This sequence encodes CASSYDRANTEAFF. The chain couples TRBV6-5 to TRBJ1-1, with 7 positions matching TRBD1. CDR1 is MNHEY, CDR2 SVGAGI, per germline. Unmatched junction bases numbered 3, after V lost 3 bases and J lost 2 bases. The CDR3 runs 14 residues.

CDR3 residues: CASSVTGYEQYF. CDR3 nucleotide sequence: TGTGCCAGCAGCGTGACAGGCTACGAGCAGTACTTC. V is TRBV11-3 and J is TRBJ2-7; D is possibly TRBD1 (6 bases). Germline CDR1 is SGHNT and CDR2 is YENEEA. The V gene lost 5 bases and the J gene lost 3 bases, with 8 bases spanning the gap. The CDR3 spans 12 residues.

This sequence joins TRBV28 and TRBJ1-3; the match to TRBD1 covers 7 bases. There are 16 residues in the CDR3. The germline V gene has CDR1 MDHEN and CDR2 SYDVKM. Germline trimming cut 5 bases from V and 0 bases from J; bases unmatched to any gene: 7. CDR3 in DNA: TGTGCCAGCAGTCCTCCGGGACAGATCTCTGGAAACACCATATATTTT. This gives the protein CASSPPGQISGNTIYF. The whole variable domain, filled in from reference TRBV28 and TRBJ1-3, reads DVKVTQSSRYLVKRTGEKVFLECVQDMDHENMFWYRQDPGLGLRLIYFSYDVKMKEKGDIPEGYSVSREKKERFSLILESASTNQTSMYLCASSPPGQISGNTIYFGEGSWLTVV.

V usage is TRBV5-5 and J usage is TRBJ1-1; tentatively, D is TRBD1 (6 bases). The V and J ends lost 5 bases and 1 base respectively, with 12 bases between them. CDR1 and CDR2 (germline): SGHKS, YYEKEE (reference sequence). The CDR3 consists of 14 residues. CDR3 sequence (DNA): TGTGCCAGCAGTTTCTCAGGGGCGAACACTGAAGCTTTCTTT. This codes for CASSFSGANTEAFF.

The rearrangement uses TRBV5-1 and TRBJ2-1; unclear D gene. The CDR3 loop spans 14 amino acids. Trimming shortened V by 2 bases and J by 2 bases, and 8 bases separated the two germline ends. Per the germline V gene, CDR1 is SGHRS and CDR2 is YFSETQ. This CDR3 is CASSFKTTYNEQFF. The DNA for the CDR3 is TGCGCCAGCAGCTTTAAAACAACCTACAATGAGCAGTTCTTC.

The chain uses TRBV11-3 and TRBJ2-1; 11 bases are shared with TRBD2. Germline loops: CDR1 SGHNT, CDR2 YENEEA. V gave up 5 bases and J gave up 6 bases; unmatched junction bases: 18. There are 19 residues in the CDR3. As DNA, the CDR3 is TGTGCCAGCAGCGGGAGGGAGCTAGCGGGAGGCCGGGGTGGCAATGAGCAGTTCTTC. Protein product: CASSGRELAGGRGGNEQFF.

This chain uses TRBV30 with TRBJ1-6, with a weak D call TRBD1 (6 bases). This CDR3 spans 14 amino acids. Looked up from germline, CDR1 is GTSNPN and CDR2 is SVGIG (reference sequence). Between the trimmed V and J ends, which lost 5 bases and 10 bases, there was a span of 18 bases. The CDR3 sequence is CAWDIVHRDSPLHF. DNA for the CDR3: TGTGCCTGGGATATTGTACACAGGGACTCACCCCTCCACTTT.

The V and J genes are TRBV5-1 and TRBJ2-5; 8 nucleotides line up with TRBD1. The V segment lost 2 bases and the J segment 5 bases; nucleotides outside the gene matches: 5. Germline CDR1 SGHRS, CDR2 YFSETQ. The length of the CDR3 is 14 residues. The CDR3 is CASSFSGGGETQYF. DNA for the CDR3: TGCGCCAGCAGCTTCTCAGGGGGCGGGGAGACCCAGTACTTC.

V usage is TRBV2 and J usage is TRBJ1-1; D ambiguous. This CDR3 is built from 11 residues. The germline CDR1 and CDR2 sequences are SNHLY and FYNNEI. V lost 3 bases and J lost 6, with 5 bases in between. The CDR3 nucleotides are TGTGCCAGCAGTGATGGGCCTGAAGCTTTCTTT. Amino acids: CASSDGPEAFF.

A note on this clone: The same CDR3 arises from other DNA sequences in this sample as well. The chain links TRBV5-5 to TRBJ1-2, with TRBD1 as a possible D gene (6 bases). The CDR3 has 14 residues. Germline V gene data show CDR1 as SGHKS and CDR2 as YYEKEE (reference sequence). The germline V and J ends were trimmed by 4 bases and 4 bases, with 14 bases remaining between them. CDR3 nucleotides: TGTGCCAGCAGCCCGGACAGTGGGGGCTATGGCTACACCTTC. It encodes CASSPDSGGYGYTF. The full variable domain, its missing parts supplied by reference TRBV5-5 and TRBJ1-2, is DAGVTQSPTHLIKTRGQQVTLRCSPISGHKSVSWYQQVLGQGPQFIFQYYEKEERGRGNFPDRFSARQFPNYSSELNVNALLLGDSALYLCASSPDSGGYGYTFGSGTRLTVV.

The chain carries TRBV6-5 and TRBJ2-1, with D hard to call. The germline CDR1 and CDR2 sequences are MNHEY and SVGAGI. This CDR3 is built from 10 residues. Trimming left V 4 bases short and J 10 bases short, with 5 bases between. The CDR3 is CASSLIEQFF. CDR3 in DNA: TGTGCCAGCAGTTTAATCGAGCAGTTCTTC.

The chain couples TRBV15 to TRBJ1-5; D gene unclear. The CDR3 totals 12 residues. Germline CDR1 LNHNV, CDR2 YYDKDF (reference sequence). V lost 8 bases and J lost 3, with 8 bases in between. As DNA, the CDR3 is TGTGCCACCGCGGGGTTCAATCAGCCCCAGCATTTT. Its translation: CATAGFNQPQHF. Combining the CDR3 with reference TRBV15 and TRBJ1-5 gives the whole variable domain DAMVIQNPRYQVTQFGKPVTLSCSQTLNHNVMYWYQQKSSQAPKLLFHYYDKDFNNEADTPDNFQSRRPNTSFCFLDIRSPGLGDTAMYLCATAGFNQPQHFGDGTRLSIL.

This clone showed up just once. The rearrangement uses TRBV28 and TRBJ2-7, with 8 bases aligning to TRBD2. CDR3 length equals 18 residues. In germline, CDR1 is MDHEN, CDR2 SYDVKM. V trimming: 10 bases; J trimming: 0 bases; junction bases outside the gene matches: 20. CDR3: CATRWGSGGAGSSYEQYF. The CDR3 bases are TGTGCCACACGTTGGGGGAGCGGGGGCGCGGGGTCCTCCTACGAGCAGTACTTC.

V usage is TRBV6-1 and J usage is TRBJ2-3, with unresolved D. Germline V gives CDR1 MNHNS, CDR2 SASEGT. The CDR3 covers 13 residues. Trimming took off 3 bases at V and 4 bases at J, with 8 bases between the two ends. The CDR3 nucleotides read TGTGCCAGCAGTGACCGTAGAGCAGATACGCAGTATTTT. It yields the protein CASSDRRADTQYF.

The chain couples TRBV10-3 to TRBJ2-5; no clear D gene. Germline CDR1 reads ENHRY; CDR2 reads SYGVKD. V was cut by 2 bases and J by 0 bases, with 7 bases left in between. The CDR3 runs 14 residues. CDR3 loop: CAISERGYQETQYF. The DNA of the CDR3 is TGTGCCATCAGTGAGAGAGGCTACCAAGAGACCCAGTACTTC.

For the CDR3, the DNA is TGTGCCAGCAGCTTAGTGATGCGACAGGGGGTTGCGGCCAAAAACATTCAGTACTTC. Translating gives CASSLVMRQGVAAKNIQYF. This rearrangement joins TRBV7-2 to TRBJ2-4, with 9 bases fitting TRBD1. The CDR3 is 19 residues long. Germline V lookup: CDR1 SGHTA, CDR2 FQGNSA. With V trimmed by 1 base and J by 1 base, 11 bases remained unmatched.

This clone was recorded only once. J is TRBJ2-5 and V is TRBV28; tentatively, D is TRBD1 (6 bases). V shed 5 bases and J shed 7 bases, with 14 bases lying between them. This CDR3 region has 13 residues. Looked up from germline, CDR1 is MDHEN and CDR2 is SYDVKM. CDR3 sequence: CASSNRELTTQYF. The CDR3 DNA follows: TGTGCCAGCAGTAACAGGGAGTTGACGACCCAGTACTTC. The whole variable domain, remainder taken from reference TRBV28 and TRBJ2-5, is DVKVTQSSRYLVKRTGEKVFLECVQDMDHENMFWYRQDPGLGLRLIYFSYDVKMKEKGDIPEGYSVSREKKERFSLILESASTNQTSMYLCASSNRELTTQYFGPGTRLLVL.

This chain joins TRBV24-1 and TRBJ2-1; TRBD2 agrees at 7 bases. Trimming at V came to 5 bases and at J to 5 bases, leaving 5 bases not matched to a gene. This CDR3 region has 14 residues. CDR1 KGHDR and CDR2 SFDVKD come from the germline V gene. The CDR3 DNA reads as TGTGCCACCAGTGGTCCGGGAGGACACAATGAGCAGTTCTTC. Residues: CATSGPGGHNEQFF.